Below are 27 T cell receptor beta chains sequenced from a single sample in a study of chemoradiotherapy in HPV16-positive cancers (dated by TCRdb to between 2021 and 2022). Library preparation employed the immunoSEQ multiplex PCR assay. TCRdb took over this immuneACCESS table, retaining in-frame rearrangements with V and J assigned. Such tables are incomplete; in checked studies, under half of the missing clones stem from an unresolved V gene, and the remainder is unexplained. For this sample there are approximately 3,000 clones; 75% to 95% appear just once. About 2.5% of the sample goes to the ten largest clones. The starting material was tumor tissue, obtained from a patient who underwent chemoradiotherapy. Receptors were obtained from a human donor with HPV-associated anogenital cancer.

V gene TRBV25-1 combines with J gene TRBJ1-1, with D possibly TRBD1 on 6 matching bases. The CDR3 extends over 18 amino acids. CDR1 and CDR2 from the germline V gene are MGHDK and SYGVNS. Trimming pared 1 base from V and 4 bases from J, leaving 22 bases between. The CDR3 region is CASSELGRGAAVGTEAFF. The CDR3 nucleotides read TGTGCCAGCAGTGAATTGGGGCGGGGGGCGGCTGTTGGCACTGAAGCTTTCTTT.

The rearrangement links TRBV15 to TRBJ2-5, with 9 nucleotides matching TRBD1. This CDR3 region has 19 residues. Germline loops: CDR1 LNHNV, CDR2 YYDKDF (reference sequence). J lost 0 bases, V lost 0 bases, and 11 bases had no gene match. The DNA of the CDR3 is TGTGCCACCAGCAGAGATATCCGCGGGGGACAGGGCAACCAAGAGACCCAGTACTTC. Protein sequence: CATSRDIRGGQGNQETQYF.

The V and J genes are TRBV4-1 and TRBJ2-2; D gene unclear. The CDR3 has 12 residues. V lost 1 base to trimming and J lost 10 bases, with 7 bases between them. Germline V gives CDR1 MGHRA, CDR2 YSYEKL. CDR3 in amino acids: CASSQVPEELFF. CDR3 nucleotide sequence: TGCGCCAGCAGCCAAGTCCCCGAGGAGCTGTTTTTT.

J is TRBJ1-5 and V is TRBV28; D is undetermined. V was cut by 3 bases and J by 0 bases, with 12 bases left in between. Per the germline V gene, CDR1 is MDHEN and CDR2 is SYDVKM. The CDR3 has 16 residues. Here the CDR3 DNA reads TGTGCCAGCAGTTTGGGTTCGGGGTATAGCAATCAGCCCCAGCATTTT. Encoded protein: CASSLGSGYSNQPQHF. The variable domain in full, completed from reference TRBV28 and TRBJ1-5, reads DVKVTQSSRYLVKRTGEKVFLECVQDMDHENMFWYRQDPGLGLRLIYFSYDVKMKEKGDIPEGYSVSREKKERFSLILESASTNQTSMYLCASSLGSGYSNQPQHFGDGTRLSIL.

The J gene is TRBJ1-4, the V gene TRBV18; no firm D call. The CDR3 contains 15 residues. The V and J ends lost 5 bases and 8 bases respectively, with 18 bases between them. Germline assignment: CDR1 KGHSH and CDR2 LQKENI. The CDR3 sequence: CASSTTLGGGEKLFF. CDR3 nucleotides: TGTGCCAGCTCAACCACTTTGGGTGGAGGAGAAAAACTGTTTTTT. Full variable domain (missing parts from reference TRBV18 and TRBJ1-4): NAGVMQNPRHLVRRRGQEARLRCSPMKGHSHVYWYRQLPEEGLKFMVYLQKENIIDESGMPKERFSAEFPKEGPSILRIQQVVRGDSAAYFCASSTTLGGGEKLFFGSGTQLSVL.

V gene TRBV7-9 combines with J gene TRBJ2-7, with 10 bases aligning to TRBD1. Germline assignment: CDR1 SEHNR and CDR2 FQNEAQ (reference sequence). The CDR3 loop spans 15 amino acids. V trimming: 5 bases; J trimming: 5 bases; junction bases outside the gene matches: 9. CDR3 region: CASSETGTGAHEQYF. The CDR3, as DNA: TGTGCCAGCAGCGAAACCGGGACAGGGGCCCACGAGCAGTACTTC.

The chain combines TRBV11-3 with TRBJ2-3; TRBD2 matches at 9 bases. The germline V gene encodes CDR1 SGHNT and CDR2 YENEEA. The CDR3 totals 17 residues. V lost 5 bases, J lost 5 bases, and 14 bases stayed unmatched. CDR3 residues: CASSRGWRGGRVDTQYF. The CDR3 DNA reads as TGTGCCAGCAGCCGCGGATGGCGGGGGGGCCGAGTAGATACGCAGTATTTT.

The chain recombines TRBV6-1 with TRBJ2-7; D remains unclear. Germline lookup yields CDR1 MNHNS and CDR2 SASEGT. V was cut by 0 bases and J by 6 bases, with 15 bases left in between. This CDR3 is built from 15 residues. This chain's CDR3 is CASSEAGRSRGEQYF. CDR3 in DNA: TGTGCCAGCAGTGAAGCAGGCAGGAGTAGAGGCGAGCAGTACTTC.

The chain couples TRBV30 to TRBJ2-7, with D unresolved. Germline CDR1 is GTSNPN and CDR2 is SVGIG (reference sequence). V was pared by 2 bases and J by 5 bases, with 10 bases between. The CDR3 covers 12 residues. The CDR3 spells CAWSWGPHEQYF. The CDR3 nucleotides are TGTGCCTGGAGTTGGGGTCCCCACGAGCAGTACTTC.

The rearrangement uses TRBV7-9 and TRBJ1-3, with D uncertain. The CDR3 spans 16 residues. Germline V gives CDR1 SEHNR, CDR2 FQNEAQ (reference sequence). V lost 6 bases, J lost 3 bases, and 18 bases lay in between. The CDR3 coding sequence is TGTGCCAGCAGTCGTTTAAACGTGGGTTATGGAAACACCATATATTTT. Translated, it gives CASSRLNVGYGNTIYF.

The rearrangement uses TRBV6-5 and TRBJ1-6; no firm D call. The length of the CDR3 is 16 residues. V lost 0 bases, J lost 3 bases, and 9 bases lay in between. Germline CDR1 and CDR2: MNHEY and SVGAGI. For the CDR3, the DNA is TGTGCCAGCAGTTACTCGGCAGGTTACTATAATTCACCCCTCCACTTT. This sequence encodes CASSYSAGYYNSPLHF.

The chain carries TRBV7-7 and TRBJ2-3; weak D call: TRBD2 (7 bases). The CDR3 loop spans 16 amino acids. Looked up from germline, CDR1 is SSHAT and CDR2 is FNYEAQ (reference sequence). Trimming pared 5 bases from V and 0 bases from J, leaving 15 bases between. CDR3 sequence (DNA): TGTGCCAGCAGCCAAGGGGGGGGGTTTAGCACAGATACGCAGTATTTT. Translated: CASSQGGGFSTDTQYF.

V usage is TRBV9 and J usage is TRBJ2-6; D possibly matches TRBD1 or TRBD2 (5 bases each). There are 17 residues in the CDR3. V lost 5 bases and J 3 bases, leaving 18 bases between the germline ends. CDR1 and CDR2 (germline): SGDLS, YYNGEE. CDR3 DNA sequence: TGTGCCAGCAGGTGGGGACGGGACCCTAATGGGGCCAACGTCCTGACTTTC. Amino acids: CASRWGRDPNGANVLTF.

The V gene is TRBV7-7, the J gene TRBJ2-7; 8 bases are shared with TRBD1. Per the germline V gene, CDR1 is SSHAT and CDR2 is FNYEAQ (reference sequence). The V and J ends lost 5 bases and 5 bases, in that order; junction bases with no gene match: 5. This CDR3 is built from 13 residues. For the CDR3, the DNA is TGTGCCAGCAGCCAGGACAGGGTCCACGAGCAGTACTTC. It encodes CASSQDRVHEQYF.

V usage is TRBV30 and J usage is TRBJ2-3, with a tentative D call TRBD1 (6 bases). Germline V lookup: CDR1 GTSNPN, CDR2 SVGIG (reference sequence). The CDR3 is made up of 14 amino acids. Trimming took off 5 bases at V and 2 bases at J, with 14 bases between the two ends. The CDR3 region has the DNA TGTGCCTGGGCACAGGGACCCTACACAGATACGCAGTATTTT. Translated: CAWAQGPYTDTQYF.

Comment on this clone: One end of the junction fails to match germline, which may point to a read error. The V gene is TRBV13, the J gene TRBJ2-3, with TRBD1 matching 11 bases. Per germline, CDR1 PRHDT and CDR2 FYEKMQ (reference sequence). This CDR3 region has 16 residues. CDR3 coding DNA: TGTGCCAGCAGCCTAGGGGACAGGGGGAGCACAGATACGCAGTATTTT. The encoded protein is CASSLGDRGSTDTQYF.

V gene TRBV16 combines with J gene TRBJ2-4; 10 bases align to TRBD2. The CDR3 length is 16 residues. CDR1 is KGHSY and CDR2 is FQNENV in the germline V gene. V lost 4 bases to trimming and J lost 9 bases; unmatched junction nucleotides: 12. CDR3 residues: CASSPWASGGQSIQYF. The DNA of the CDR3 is TGTGCCAGCAGCCCCTGGGCTAGCGGGGGCCAAAGCATTCAGTACTTC.

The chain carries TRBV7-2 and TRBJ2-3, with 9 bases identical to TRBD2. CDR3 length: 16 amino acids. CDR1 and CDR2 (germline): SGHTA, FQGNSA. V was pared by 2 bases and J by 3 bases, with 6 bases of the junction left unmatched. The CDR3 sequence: CASSLSRAGGTDTQYF. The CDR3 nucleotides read TGTGCCAGCAGCTTATCCAGGGCGGGGGGGACAGATACGCAGTATTTT.

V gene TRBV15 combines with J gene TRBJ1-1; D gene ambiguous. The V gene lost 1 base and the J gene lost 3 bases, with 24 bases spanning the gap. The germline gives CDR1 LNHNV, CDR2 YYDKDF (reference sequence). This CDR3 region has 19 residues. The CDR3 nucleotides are TGTGCCACCAGCAGAGTTTGGGTTCGGGTGGTTGAGAACGACACTGAAGCTTTCTTT. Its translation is CATSRVWVRVVENDTEAFF.

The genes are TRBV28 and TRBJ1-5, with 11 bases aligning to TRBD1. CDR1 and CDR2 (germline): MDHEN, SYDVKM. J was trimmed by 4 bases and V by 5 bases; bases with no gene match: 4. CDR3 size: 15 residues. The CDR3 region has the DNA TGTGCCAGCAGTCCCGGGACAGGGGGAAATCAGCCCCAGCATTTT. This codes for CASSPGTGGNQPQHF.

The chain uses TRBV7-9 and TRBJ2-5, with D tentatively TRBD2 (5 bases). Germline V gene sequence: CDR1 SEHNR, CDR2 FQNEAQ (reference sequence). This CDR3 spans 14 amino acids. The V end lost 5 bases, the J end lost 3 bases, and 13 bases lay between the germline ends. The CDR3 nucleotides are TGTGCCAGCAGCCCGAGGACTGGCAAAGAGACCCAGTACTTC. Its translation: CASSPRTGKETQYF.

CDR3 loop: CAWSLGASGADTQYF. Here the CDR3 DNA reads TGTGCCTGGAGTCTCGGGGCTTCTGGTGCAGATACGCAGTATTTT. The chain links TRBV30 to TRBJ2-3; the D gene could be TRBD1 or TRBD2 (5 bases each). The CDR3 contains 15 residues. Germline V lookup: CDR1 GTSNPN, CDR2 SVGIG (reference sequence). Trimming took 2 bases from V and 4 from J, leaving 16 bases between them.

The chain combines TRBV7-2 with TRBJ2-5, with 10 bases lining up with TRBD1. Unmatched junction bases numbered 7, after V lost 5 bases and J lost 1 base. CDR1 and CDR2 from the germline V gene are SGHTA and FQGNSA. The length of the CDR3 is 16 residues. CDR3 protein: CASSPGDRGSQETQYF. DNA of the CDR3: TGTGCCAGCAGCCCCGGGGACAGGGGTTCCCAAGAGACCCAGTACTTC.

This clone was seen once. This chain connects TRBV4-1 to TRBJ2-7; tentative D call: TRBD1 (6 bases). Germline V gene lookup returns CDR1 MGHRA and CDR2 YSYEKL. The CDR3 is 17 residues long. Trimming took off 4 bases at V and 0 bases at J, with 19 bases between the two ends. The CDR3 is CASSPTLRTESSYEQYF. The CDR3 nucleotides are TGCGCCAGCAGCCCGACTCTCAGGACAGAGAGCTCCTACGAGCAGTACTTC.

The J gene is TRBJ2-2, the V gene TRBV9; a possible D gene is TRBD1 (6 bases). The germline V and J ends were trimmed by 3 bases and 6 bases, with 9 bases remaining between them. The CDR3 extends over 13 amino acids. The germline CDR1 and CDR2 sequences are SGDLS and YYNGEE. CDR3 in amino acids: CASSAHRAGELFF. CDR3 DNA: TGTGCCAGCAGCGCCCACAGGGCCGGGGAGCTGTTTTTT.

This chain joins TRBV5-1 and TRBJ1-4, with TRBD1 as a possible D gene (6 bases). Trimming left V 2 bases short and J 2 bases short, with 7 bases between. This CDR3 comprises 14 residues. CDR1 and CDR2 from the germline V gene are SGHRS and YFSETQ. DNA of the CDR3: TGCGCCAGCAGCTTTACAGGGACTAATGAAAAACTGTTTTTT. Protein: CASSFTGTNEKLFF.

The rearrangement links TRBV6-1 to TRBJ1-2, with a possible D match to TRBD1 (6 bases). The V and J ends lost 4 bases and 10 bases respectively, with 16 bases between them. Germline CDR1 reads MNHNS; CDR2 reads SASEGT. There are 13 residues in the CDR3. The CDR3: CASSVTSGGDYTF. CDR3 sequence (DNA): TGTGCCAGCAGTGTAACCTCCGGGGGCGACTACACCTTC.